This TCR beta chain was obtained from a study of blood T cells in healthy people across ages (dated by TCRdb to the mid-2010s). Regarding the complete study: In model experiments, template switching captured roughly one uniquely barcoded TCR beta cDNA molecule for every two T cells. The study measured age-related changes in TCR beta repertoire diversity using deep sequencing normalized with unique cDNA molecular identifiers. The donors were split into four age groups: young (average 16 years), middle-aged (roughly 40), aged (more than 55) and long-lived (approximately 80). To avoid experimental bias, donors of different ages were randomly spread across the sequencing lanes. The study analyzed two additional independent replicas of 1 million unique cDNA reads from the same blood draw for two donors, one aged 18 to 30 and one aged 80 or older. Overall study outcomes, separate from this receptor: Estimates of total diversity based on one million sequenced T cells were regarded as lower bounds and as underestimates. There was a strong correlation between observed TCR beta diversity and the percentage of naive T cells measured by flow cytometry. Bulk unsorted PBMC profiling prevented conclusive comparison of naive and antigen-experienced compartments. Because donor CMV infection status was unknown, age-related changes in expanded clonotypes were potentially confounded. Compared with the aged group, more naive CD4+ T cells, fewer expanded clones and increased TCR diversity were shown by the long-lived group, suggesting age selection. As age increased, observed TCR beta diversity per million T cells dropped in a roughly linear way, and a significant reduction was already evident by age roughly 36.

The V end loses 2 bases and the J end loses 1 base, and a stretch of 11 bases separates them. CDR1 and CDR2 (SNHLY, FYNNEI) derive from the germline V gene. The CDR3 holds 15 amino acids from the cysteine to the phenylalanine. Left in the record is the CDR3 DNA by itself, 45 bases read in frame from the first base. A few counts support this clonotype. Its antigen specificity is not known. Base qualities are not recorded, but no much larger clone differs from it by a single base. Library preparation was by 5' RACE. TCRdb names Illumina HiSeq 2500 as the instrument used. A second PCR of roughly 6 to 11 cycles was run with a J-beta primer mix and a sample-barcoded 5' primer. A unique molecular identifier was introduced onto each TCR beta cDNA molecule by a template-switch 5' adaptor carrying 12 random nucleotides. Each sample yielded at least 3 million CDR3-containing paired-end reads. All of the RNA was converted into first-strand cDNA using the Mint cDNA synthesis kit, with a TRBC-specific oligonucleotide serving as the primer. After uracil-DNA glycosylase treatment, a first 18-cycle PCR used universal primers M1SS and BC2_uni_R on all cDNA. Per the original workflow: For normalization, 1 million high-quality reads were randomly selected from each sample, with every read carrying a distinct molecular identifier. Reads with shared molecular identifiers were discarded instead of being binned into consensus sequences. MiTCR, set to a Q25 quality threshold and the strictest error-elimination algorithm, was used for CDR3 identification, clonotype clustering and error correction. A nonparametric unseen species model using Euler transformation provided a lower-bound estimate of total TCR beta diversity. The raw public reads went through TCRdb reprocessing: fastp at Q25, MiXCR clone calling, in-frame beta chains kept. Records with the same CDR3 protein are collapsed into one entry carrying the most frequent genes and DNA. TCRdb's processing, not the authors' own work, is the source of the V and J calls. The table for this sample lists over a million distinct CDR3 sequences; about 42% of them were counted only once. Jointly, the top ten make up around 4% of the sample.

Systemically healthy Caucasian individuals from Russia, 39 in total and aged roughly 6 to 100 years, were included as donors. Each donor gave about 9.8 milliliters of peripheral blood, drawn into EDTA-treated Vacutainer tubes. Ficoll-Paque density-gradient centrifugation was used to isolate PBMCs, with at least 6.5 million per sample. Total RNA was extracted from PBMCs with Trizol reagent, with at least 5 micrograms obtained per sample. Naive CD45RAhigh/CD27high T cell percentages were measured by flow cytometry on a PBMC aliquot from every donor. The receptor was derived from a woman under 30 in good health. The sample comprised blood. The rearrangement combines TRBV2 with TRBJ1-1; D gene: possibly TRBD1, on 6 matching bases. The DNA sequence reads TGTGCCAGCAGTGAAAGACAGGCCAAGAACACTGAAGCTTTCTTT. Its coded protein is CASSERQAKNTEAFF.